A selection of T cell receptor beta chains follows, all from one sample in a study of shared clonotypes between healthy human individuals. Clones were read by immunoSEQ multiplex PCR, and TCRdb kept only the in-frame ones, dropping some. The data contain around 1,900,000 clones, approximately 92% of them singletons. The sample consisted of naive CD8+ T cells from PBMCs. The receptors derive from a man between 18 and 29 years old in good health. Some clones in this sample may be carry-over from other donors' samples. Both conserved end residues are part of each CDR3. A D gene is named only where the DNA matches it firmly. Some rows have no size entry. The others give once, few or many, or a class for an expanded clone.

CASSSIEVGAFF	TRBV11-2	TRBJ1-1	.	12	.
CASRQRGTTNTEAFF	TRBV11-2	TRBJ1-1	.	15	.
CASSQAAGEAFF	TRBV4-1	TRBJ1-1	.	12	.
CASSYLAGVYGYTF	TRBV6-5	TRBJ1-2	.	14	few
CASSPGLAGYEQYF	TRBV5-4	TRBJ2-7	TRBD2	14	.
CASSSGSYNEQFF	TRBV27	TRBJ2-1	TRBD2	13	.
CATSDFWTQYEQYF	TRBV15	TRBJ2-7	.	14	once
CATGAYEQYF	TRBV5-1	TRBJ2-7	.	10	.
CASLPSRASYEQYF	TRBV28	TRBJ2-7	.	14	once
CASSIGQGLTYEQYF	TRBV19	TRBJ2-7	.	15	.
CASKPPSQETQYF	TRBV28	TRBJ2-5	.	13	.
CASSSPQDRAGNQPQHF	TRBV28	TRBJ1-5	TRBD1	17	.
CASSLVEGNEQYF	TRBV28	TRBJ2-7	.	13	.
CASSATGFRDTQYF	TRBV7-8	TRBJ2-3	.	14	.
CASSTQGAVGYTF	TRBV21-1	TRBJ1-2	.	13	.
CASRYYNYGYTF	TRBV19	TRBJ1-2	.	12	.
CASSVGDGSPTDTQYF	TRBV9	TRBJ2-3	.	16	.
CASSPGRAGLDTQYF	TRBV13	TRBJ2-3	TRBD2	15	.
CAVRGQGAGQAYEQYF	TRBV7-2	TRBJ2-7	TRBD1	16	.
CASSRDGVEAFF	TRBV5-1	TRBJ1-1	.	12	few
CASSFPGGNPYEQYF	TRBV11-2	TRBJ2-7	TRBD2	15	once
CASRQSGFGETQYF	TRBV19	TRBJ2-5	.	14	.
CASSLSSAYEQYF	TRBV5-1	TRBJ2-7	.	13	.
CASSPGPGQRGQYF	TRBV5-1	TRBJ2-7	TRBD1	14	once
CASSYAGTQSTGELFF	TRBV6-6	TRBJ2-2	.	16	.
CSVVSVFYEQYF	TRBV29-1	TRBJ2-7	.	12	.